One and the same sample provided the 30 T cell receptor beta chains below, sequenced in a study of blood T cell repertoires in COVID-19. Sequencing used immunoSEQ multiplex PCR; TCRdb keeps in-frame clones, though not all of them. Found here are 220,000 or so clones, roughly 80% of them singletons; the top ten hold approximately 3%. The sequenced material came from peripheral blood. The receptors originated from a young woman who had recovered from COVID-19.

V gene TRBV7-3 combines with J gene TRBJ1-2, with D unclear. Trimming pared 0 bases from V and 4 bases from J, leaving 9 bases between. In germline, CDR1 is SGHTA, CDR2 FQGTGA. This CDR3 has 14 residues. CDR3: CASSLTPEGYGYTF. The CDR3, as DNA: TGTGCCAGCAGCTTAACACCGGAGGGCTATGGCTACACCTTC.

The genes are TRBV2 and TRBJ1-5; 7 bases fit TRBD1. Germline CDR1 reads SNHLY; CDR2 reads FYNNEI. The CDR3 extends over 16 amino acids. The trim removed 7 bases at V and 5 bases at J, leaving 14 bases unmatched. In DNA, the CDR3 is TGTGCCAGCAAGACTCTACAGGGGCCAAAAGATCAGCCCCAGCATTTT. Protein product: CASKTLQGPKDQPQHF.

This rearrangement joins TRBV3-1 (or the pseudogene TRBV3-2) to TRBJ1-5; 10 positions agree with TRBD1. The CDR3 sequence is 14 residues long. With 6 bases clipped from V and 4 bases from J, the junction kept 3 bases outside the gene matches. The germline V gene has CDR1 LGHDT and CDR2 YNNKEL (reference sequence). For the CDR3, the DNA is TGTGCCAGCAGTCGGACAGGGGGAAATCAGCCCCAGCATTTT. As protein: CASSRTGGNQPQHF.

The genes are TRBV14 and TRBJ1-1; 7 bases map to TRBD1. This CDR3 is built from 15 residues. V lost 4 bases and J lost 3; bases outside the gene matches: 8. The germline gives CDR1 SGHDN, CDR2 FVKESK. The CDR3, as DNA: TGTGCCAGCAGCCGGTCTGACAGGGCGGACACTGAAGCTTTCTTT. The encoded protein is CASSRSDRADTEAFF.

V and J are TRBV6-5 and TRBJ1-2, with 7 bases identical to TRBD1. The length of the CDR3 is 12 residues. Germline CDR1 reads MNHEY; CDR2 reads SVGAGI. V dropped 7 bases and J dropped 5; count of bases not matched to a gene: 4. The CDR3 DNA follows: TGTGCCAGCAACAGACAGGGATATGGCTACACCTTC. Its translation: CASNRQGYGYTF.

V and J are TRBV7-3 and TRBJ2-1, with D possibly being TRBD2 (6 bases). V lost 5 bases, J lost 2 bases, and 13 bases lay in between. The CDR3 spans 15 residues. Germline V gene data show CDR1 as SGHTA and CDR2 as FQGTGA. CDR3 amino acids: CASSPGTGTYNEQFF. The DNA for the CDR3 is TGTGCCAGCAGCCCCGGGACTGGAACCTACAATGAGCAGTTCTTC.

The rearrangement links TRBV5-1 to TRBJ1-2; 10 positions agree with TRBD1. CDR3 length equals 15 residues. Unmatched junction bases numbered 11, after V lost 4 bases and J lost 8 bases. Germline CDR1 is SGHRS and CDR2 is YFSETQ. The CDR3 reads CASSVSGTGAWGYTF. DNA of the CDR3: TGCGCCAGCAGCGTATCCGGGACAGGGGCTTGGGGCTACACCTTC.

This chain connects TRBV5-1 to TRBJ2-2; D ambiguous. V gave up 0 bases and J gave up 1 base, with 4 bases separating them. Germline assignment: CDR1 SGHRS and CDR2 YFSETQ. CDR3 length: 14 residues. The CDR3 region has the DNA TGCGCCAGCAGCTTGGGGCAGAACACCGGGGAGCTGTTTTTT. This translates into CASSLGQNTGELFF.

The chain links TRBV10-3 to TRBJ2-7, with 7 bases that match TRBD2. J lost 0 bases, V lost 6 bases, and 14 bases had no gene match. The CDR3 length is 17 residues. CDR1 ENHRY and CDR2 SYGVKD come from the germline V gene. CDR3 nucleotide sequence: TGTGCCATCAGCCTACAGTCCGAAGGGAGGGGCTCCTACGAGCAGTACTTC. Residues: CAISLQSEGRGSYEQYF.

DNA for the CDR3: TGTGCCAGCAGTCCTAGCCAGACCTACAATGAGCAGTTCTTC. This encodes CASSPSQTYNEQFF. V is TRBV2 and J is TRBJ2-1; TRBD2 might be the D (5 bases). Trimming cost V 5 bases and J 2 bases, with 10 bases left between them. This CDR3 comprises 14 residues. Germline CDR1 and CDR2: SNHLY and FYNNEI.

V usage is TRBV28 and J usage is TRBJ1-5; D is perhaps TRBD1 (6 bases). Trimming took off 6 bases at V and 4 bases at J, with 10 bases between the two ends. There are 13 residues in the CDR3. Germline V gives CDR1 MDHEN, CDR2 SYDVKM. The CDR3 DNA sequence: TGTGCCAGCAGGTCTACAGGGAATCAGCCCCAGCATTTT. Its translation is CASRSTGNQPQHF.

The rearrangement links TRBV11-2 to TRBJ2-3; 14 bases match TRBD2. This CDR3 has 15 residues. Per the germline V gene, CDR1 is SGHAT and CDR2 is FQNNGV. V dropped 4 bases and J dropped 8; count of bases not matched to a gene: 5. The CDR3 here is CASSWGGTSGSTQYF. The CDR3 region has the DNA TGTGCCAGCAGCTGGGGGGGGACTAGCGGGAGTACGCAGTATTTT.

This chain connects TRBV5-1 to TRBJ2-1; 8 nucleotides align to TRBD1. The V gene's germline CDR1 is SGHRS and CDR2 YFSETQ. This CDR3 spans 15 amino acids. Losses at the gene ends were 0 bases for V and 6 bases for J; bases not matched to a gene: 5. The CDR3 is CASSLEGQGGNEQFF. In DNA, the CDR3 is TGCGCCAGCAGCTTGGAAGGACAGGGTGGCAATGAGCAGTTCTTC.

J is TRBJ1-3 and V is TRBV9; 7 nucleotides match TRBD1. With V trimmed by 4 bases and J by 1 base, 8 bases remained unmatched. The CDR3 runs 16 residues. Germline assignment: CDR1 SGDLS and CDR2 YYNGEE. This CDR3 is CASSTRQGKSGNTIYF. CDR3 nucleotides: TGTGCCAGCAGCACCCGACAGGGAAAATCTGGAAACACCATATATTTT.

This CDR3 reads CASSRDRGVNQPQHF. The CDR3 DNA is TGTGCCAGCAGTCGTGACAGGGGCGTTAATCAGCCCCAGCATTTT. The J gene is TRBJ1-5, the V gene TRBV27; 8 bases line up with TRBD1. The germline CDR1 and CDR2 sequences are MNHEY and SMNVEV (reference sequence). This CDR3 comprises 15 residues. With 5 bases clipped from V and 4 bases from J, the junction kept 7 bases outside the gene matches.

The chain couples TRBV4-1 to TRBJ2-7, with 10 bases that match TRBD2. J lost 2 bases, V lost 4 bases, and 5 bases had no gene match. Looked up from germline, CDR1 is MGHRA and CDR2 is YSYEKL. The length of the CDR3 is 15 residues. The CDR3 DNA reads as TGCGCCAGCAGCCCGACAGCGGGAGGGCCCTACGAGCAGTACTTC. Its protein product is CASSPTAGGPYEQYF.

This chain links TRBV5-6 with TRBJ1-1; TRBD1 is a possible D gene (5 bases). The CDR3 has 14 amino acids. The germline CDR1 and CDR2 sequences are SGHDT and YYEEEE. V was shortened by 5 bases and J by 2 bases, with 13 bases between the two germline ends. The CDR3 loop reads CASRPGYGNTEAFF. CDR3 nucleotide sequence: TGTGCCAGCAGGCCAGGGTACGGTAACACTGAAGCTTTCTTT.

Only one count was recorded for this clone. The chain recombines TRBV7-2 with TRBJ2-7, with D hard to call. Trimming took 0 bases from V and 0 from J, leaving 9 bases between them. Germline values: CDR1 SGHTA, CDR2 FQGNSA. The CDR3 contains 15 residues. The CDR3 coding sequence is TGTGCCAGCAGCTTAGCCCTCCTTAGCTCCTACGAGCAGTACTTC. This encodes CASSLALLSSYEQYF.

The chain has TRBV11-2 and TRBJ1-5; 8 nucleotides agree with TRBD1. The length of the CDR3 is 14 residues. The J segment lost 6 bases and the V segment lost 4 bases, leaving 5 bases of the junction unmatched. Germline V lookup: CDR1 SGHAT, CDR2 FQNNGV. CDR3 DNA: TGTGCCAGCAGCTCTGGACAGGGCCCTCAGCCCCAGCATTTT. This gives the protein CASSSGQGPQPQHF. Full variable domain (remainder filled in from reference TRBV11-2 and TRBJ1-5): EAGVAQSPRYKIIEKRQSVAFWCNPISGHATLYWYQQILGQGPKLLIQFQNNGVVDDSQLPKDRFSAERLKGVDSTLKIQPAKLEDSAVYLCASSSGQGPQPQHFGDGTRLSIL.

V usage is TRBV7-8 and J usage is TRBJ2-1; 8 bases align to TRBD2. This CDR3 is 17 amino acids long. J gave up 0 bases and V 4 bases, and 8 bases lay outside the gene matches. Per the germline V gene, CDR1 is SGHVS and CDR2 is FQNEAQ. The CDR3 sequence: CASSYDYSGTSYNEQFF. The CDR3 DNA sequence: TGTGCCAGCAGCTACGACTATAGCGGGACCTCCTACAATGAGCAGTTCTTC.

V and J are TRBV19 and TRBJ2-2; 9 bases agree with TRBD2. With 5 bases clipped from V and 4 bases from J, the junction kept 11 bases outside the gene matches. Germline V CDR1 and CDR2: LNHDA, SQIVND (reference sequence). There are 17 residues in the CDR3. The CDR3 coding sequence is TGTGCCAGTAGTTTTTCCAGCGGGAGGTTTGGCACCGGGGAGCTGTTTTTT. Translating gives CASSFSSGRFGTGELFF.

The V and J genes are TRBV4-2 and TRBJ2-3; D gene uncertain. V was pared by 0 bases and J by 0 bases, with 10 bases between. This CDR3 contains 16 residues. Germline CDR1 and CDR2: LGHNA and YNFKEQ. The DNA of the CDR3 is TGTGCCAGCAGCCAAGATGGTGGGCAAAGCACAGATACGCAGTATTTT. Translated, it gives CASSQDGGQSTDTQYF.

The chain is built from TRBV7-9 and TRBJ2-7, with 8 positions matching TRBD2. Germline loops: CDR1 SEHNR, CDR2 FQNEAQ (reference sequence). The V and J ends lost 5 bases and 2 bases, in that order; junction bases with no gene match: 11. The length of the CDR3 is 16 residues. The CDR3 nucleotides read TGTGCCAGCAGCCCAATCGGGACTAGGGCTACCTACGAGCAGTACTTC. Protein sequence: CASSPIGTRATYEQYF.

CDR3 DNA: TGTGCCAGCAGAAACAGACAGCCGGAGCTGTTTTTT. Translating it yields CASRNRQPELFF. The chain combines TRBV7-9 with TRBJ2-2; TRBD1 is a possible D gene (5 bases). The CDR3 is made up of 12 amino acids. From germline, CDR1 is SEHNR and CDR2 FQNEAQ (reference sequence). Deletions cut 6 bases from V and 10 bases from J, with 12 bases between.

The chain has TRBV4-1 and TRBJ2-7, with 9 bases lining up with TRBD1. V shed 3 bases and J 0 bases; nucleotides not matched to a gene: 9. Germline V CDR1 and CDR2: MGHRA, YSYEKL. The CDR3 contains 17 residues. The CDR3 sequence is CASSQLMDRGVSYEQYF. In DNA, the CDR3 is TGCGCCAGCAGCCAGCTGATGGACAGGGGCGTCTCCTACGAGCAGTACTTC.

The CDR3 DNA is TGCGCCAGCAGTCCGTATCTGGGACAGGGGTGTACAGATACGCAGTATTTT. Protein product: CASSPYLGQGCTDTQYF. The J gene is TRBJ2-3, the V gene TRBV23-1, with 10 bases identical to TRBD1. TRBV23-1 qualifies as an ORF whose function is uncertain. CDR3 size: 17 residues. With V trimmed by 4 bases and J by 3 bases, 10 bases remained unmatched.

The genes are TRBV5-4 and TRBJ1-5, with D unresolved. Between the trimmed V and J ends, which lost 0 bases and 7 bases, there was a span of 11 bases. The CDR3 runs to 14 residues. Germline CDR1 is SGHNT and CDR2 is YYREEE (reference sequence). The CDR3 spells CASSLGEVHQPQHF. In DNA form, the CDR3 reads TGTGCCAGCAGCTTGGGGGAGGTACACCAGCCCCAGCATTTT.

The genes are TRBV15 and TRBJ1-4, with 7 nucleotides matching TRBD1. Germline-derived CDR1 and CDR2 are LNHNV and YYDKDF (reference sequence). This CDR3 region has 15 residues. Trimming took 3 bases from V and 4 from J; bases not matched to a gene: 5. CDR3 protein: CATSRGTVFNEKLFF. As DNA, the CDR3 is TGTGCCACCAGCAGGGGGACAGTCTTTAATGAAAAACTGTTTTTT.

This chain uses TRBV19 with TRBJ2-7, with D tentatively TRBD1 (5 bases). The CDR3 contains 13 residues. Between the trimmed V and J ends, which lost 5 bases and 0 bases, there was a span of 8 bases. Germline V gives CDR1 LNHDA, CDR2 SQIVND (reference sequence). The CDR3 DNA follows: TGTGCCAGTAGTGCAGGGCTCTCCTACGAGCAGTACTTC. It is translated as CASSAGLSYEQYF.

CDR3 bases: TGTGCCAGCAGCCAAGATAGCGCCGAAAATCAGCCCCAGCATTTT. Translation: CASSQDSAENQPQHF. V usage is TRBV3-1 (or the pseudogene TRBV3-2) and J usage is TRBJ1-5; D is uncertain. CDR1 is LGHDT, CDR2 YNNKEL, per germline (reference sequence). The CDR3 loop spans 15 amino acids. V lost 0 bases, J lost 4 bases, and 10 bases lay in between.